The source of this TCR beta chain is a study of T-cell memory formation after mild COVID-19. Study in general: Clusters of TCRs were largely donor specific. Study observations and caveats: Among clones peaking at day 37 in the second wave, SARS-CoV-2 specificity remained unconfirmed.

V lost 0 bases to trimming and J lost 2 bases, with 7 bases between them. Germline V gives CDR1 MGHRA, CDR2 YSYEKL. The CDR3 length is 14 residues. This clonotype appeared a few times. Its matching antigen is unknown. 5'RACE with constant-segment primers built TCRalpha and TCRbeta cDNA libraries with UMIs. TCRdb re-analysed the 5' RACE reads in MiXCR, keeping a single row per CDR3 protein. Here the sample spans roughly 42,000 distinct CDR3 sequences, 7.3% being singletons. Sequenced sample: PBMCs or a T cell subset sorted from them (not recorded which). The chain combines TRBV4-1 with TRBJ1-1; D is uncertain. The TCR was taken from a man younger than 35 who had mild COVID-19 (a few samples of this study predate the infection). Cell type and time point are not known. For the CDR3, the DNA is TGCGCCAGCAGCCAAGATAGAGTCAACACTGAAGCTTTCTTT. Translating it yields CASSQDRVNTEAFF.